Shown below are 17 T cell receptor beta chains from a single sample sequenced in a study of identical twins. One entry per CDR3 protein, called by TCRdb with MiXCR from the 5' RACE reads. The sample has more than 600,000 distinct CDR3 sequences; about 18% are singletons. These data were also reused for a study on T cells expressing NK-cell markers.

The sample comprised PBMCs. The receptors originated from a woman under 30 in good health.

This rearrangement joins TRBV14 to TRBJ2-1; 7 bases match TRBD1. Germline V gives CDR1 SGHDN, CDR2 FVKESK. V lost 4 bases to trimming and J lost 0 bases; unmatched junction nucleotides: 6. CDR3 length: 16 amino acids. In DNA, the CDR3 is TGTGCCAGCAGCCGCGAGACAGGGTCCTCCTACAATGAGCAGTTCTTC. This codes for CASSRETGSSYNEQFF.

There are a few counts of this clonotype. V is TRBV20-1 and J is TRBJ2-7; D possibly corresponds to TRBD2 (7 bases). CDR1 is DFQATT, CDR2 SNEGSKA, per germline (reference sequence). Trimming left V 6 bases short and J 7 bases short, with 13 bases between. The CDR3 sequence is 11 residues long. The CDR3 here is CSALGGDEQYF. The CDR3 nucleotides read TGCAGTGCCCTAGGGGGGGATGAGCAGTACTTC.

This chain connects TRBV11-2 to TRBJ2-5; no clear D. This CDR3 spans 15 amino acids. Germline-derived CDR1 and CDR2 are SGHAT and FQNNGV. The V end was cut by 0 bases, the J end by 5 bases, with 13 bases between. The DNA of the CDR3 is TGTGCCAGCAGCTTAGATCTCCAAGGCTGGGAGACCCAGTACTTC. This gives the protein CASSLDLQGWETQYF.

Written as DNA, the CDR3 is TGTGCCACCAGTGATGGGACTAGCGGGAGTAACGCAGATACGCAGTATTTT. It encodes CATSDGTSGSNADTQYF. The V gene is TRBV24-1, the J gene TRBJ2-3; TRBD2 matches at 14 bases. This CDR3 has 17 amino acids. Trimming took 3 bases from V and 4 from J; bases not matched to a gene: 5. Germline V gene sequence: CDR1 KGHDR, CDR2 SFDVKD.

This clonotype was seen a few times. The CDR3 DNA follows: TGCGCCAGCAGCTGGGGACCAAACACCGGGGAGCTGTTTTTT. Translated: CASSWGPNTGELFF. The gene calls are TRBV5-1 and TRBJ2-2; D is tentatively TRBD1 or TRBD2 (5 bases each). The CDR3 is made up of 14 amino acids. Trimming pared 3 bases from V and 2 bases from J, leaving 8 bases between. Germline-derived CDR1 and CDR2 are SGHRS and YFSETQ.

This clonotype came up many times. The chain is built from TRBV12-3 or TRBV12-4 and TRBJ2-7; D is possibly TRBD1 (7 bases). This CDR3 is built from 14 residues. V lost 4 bases and J 4 bases, leaving 14 bases between the germline ends. The CDR3 region is CASSSKTGRYEQYF. The CDR3 DNA reads as TGTGCCAGCAGTTCCAAGACAGGGAGGTACGAGCAGTACTTC.

The chain carries TRBV29-1 and TRBJ2-3, with 7 bases identical to TRBD1. Per germline, CDR1 SQVTM and CDR2 ANQGSEA. This CDR3 has 13 amino acids. The ends lost 7 bases at V and 0 bases at J; junction bases unmatched: 4. CDR3 nucleotides: TGCAGCGCCGACAGGGCTAGCACAGATACGCAGTATTTT. Translating gives CSADRASTDTQYF.

There are a few counts of this clonotype. This chain joins TRBV10-3 and TRBJ2-2; D gene uncertain. Trimming removed 6 bases from V and 3 bases from J, with 8 bases in between. This CDR3 region has 13 residues. CDR1 ENHRY and CDR2 SYGVKD come from the germline V gene. Here the CDR3 reads CAIRRGDTGELFF. CDR3 nucleotides: TGTGCCATCAGGCGCGGAGACACCGGGGAGCTGTTTTTT.

The rearrangement uses TRBV20-1 and TRBJ1-1; 9 bases match TRBD1. Germline CDR1 DFQATT, CDR2 SNEGSKA (reference sequence). This CDR3 has 14 residues. The junction had 6 bases not matched to a gene; V was cut back by 3 bases and J by 4 bases. The CDR3 sequence is CSARGDREVTEAFF. For the CDR3, the DNA is TGCAGTGCTAGGGGGGACAGGGAGGTCACTGAAGCTTTCTTT.

The J gene is TRBJ1-1, the V gene TRBV18; 7 nucleotides match TRBD1. This CDR3 has 14 residues. Trimming at V came to 2 bases and at J to 6 bases, leaving 6 bases not matched to a gene. Germline assignment: CDR1 KGHSH and CDR2 LQKENI. In nucleotides, the CDR3 is TGTGCCAGCTCACCAACAGGGGTGAAGGCTGAAGCTTTCTTT. This encodes CASSPTGVKAEAFF.

The chain uses TRBV6-1 and TRBJ2-3, with D unresolved. The germline V and J ends were trimmed by 6 bases and 9 bases, with 16 bases remaining between them. The CDR3 is 13 residues long. Germline assignment: CDR1 MNHNS and CDR2 SASEGT. The CDR3 DNA reads TGTGCCAGCAGACCTAACCCGACCGCCACGCAGTATTTT. Translating gives CASRPNPTATQYF.

This clonotype was detected only a few times. The V and J genes are TRBV5-1 and TRBJ2-4, with D possibly matching TRBD1 (6 bases). With 0 bases removed from V and 1 base from J, the gap between germline ends came to 8 bases. This CDR3 region has 15 residues. Per the germline V gene, CDR1 is SGHRS and CDR2 is YFSETQ. In DNA form, the CDR3 reads TGCGCCAGCAGCTTGGGCCAGGGGGCCAAAAACATTCAGTACTTC. As protein: CASSLGQGAKNIQYF.

The chain joins TRBV5-6 to TRBJ2-1, with 14 bases aligning to TRBD2. Per germline, CDR1 SGHDT and CDR2 YYEEEE. V was clipped by 5 bases and J by 9 bases; unmatched bases: 7. CDR3 size: 15 residues. CDR3 coding DNA: TGTGCCAGCAGGCAGACTAGCGGGGGGGCAGGTGAGCAGTTCTTC. This encodes CASRQTSGGAGEQFF.

This sequence joins TRBV20-1 and TRBJ2-7; TRBD2 is a possible D gene (6 bases). Trimming pared 3 bases from V and 2 bases from J, leaving 8 bases between. CDR3 length: 12 residues. Germline CDR1 DFQATT, CDR2 SNEGSKA (reference sequence). CDR3 in DNA: TGCAGTGCTAGTAGGACTACCTACGAGCAGTACTTC. It translates to CSASRTTYEQYF.

This clonotype was seen a handful of times. The chain joins TRBV6-2 or TRBV6-3 to TRBJ2-2; 9 bases are shared with TRBD1. J was trimmed by 1 base and V by 2 bases; bases with no gene match: 5. This CDR3 has 17 amino acids. CDR1 is MNHEY and CDR2 is SVGEGT in the germline V gene. The CDR3 sequence: CASSYASGQGNTGELFF. CDR3 DNA: TGTGCCAGCAGTTACGCTTCGGGACAGGGGAACACCGGGGAGCTGTTTTTT.

The rearrangement links TRBV7-9 to TRBJ2-1; 9 positions match TRBD2. Germline V CDR1 and CDR2: SEHNR, FQNEAQ (reference sequence). This CDR3 contains 16 residues. V was pared by 5 bases and J by 5 bases, with 10 bases of the junction left unmatched. In DNA form, the CDR3 reads TGTGCCAGCAGCCTCCCTTTAGCGGGAGTACACAATGAGCAGTTCTTC. It is translated as CASSLPLAGVHNEQFF.

J is TRBJ2-7 and V is TRBV12-3 or TRBV12-4, with 8 bases that match TRBD1. The CDR3 sequence is 13 residues long. CDR3 DNA sequence: TGTGCTAGCCGACAGGGGAGCACCTACGAGCAGTACTTC. It codes for CASRQGSTYEQYF.